This T cell receptor beta chain was profiled in a study of T cell responses to AZD1222 COVID-19 vaccine. Overall study results and limits: Donors were largely white British and mainly female; clonal diversity was possibly underestimated. Repertoires in all cases were sampled only once the peak T cell response had passed. Unmutated regions of variants are reportedly targeted by nearly half of spike-specific TCRs.

Sequencing used immunoSEQ multiplex PCR; TCRdb keeps in-frame clones, though not all of them. The sample lists about 130,000 clones, 80% to 95% occurring once. Combined were second doses at about 4 or about 12 weeks. The CDR3 covers 17 residues. CDR1 and CDR2 (germline): LGHNA, YSLEER. V lost 1 base and J lost 7; bases outside the gene matches: 12. Concerning this clone itself: Antigen: not known.

The genes are TRBV4-3 and TRBJ2-3, with TRBD2 identical over 9 bases. Sequenced material: peripheral blood, taken 28 days after the second AZD1222 dose. This sequence was found in an adult who received the AZD1222 COVID-19 vaccine. The CDR3 coding sequence is TGCGCCAGCAGCCAAGCTAAGGATAGCGGGAGTGGGTATACGCAGTATTTT. This encodes CASSQAKDSGSGYTQYF.